The rows below give T cell receptor beta chains drawn from one sample of a study of cytotoxic CD8 clonotypes in ibrutinib-treated CLL. Produced via immunoSEQ multiplex PCR; TCRdb's table is partial and in-frame only. The sample records about 330,000 clones, around 66% being singletons. This specimen was PBMCs, taken after 36 months of ibrutinib treatment. Receptor source: a human donor with chronic lymphocytic leukemia. Both conserved end residues are part of each CDR3. The order of the fields is D gene, V gene, clone size, J gene, CDR3 protein, CDR3 DNA. The D gene is left open where the match is weak. Not every row has a clone size; where given, it reads once, few, many or a size class.

>TRBD2|TRBV7-2|-|TRBJ2-5
CASSLQRGGRETQYF
TGTGCCAGCAGCCTCCAGCGGGGGGGCCGAGAGACCCAGTACTTC
>TRBD2|TRBV10-2|-|TRBJ2-3
CASSVDSGAGGTDTQYF
TGCGCCAGCAGTGTTGATTCGGGAGCGGGGGGCACAGATACGCAGTATTTT
>-|TRBV29-1|-|TRBJ2-5
CSVVGGGAGETQYF
TGCAGCGTTGTCGGCGGGGGCGCCGGGGAGACCCAGTACTTC
>TRBD1|TRBV6-5|-|TRBJ2-7
CASSVQGVEQYF
TGTGCCAGCAGTGTACAGGGGGTCGAGCAGTACTTC
>-|TRBV4-2|few|TRBJ2-6
CASSGQSWGGANVLTF
TGTGCCAGCAGCGGACAGTCCTGGGGTGGGGCCAACGTCCTGACTTTC
>TRBD2|TRBV2|few|TRBJ2-7
CASSDWGGLHDEQYF
TGTGCCAGCAGTGATTGGGGGGGACTTCACGACGAGCAGTACTTC
>TRBD2|TRBV28|-|TRBJ2-7
CASSFGGKQYF
TGTGCCAGCAGTTTCGGGGGGAAGCAGTACTTC
>-|TRBV1|-|TRBJ2-7
CTSSGWTEISYEQYF
TGCACCAGCAGCGGCTGGACAGAGATATCCTACGAGCAGTACTTC
>-|TRBV7-2|-|TRBJ2-3
CASSSLASAGRDTQYF
TGTGCCAGCAGCTCTCTAGCCAGCGCGGGAAGGGATACGCAGTATTTT
>-|TRBV18|once|TRBJ2-5
CASSRSAQETQYF
TGTGCCAGCTCCCGCTCGGCCCAAGAGACCCAGTACTTC
>-|TRBV4-2|few|TRBJ1-1
CASSPSNSGEAFF
TGTGCCAGCAGCCCATCTAATTCGGGTGAAGCTTTCTTT
>TRBD2|TRBV7-2|-|TRBJ2-7
CASSWTSASYEQYF
TGTGCCAGCAGCTGGACTAGCGCCTCCTACGAGCAGTACTTC
>-|TRBV10-3|few|TRBJ2-6
CATKPGAGANVLTF
TGTGCCACCAAACCGGGTGCCGGGGCCAACGTCCTGACTTTC
>-|TRBV7-2|-|TRBJ2-7
CASTADPGPTYEQYF
TGTGCCAGCACCGCGGACCCGGGACCCACCTACGAGCAGTACTTC
>-|TRBV2|-|TRBJ2-5
CASSAGYQETQYF
TGTGCCAGCAGCGCAGGCTACCAAGAGACCCAGTACTTC
>-|TRBV15|-|TRBJ2-3
CATSRGEGLNQYF
TGTGCCACCAGCAGAGGTGAGGGGTTAAACCAGTATTTT
>-|TRBV2|-|TRBJ1-2
CASSEDVGDGYTF
TGTGCCAGCAGTGAGGACGTCGGGGATGGCTACACCTTC
>-|TRBV11-2|-|TRBJ1-6
CASSLRGLPLHF
TGTGCCAGCAGCTTACGAGGTCTGCCCCTCCACTTT
>TRBD1|TRBV10-2|-|TRBJ1-1
CASSPPGQANTEAFF
TGCGCCAGCAGTCCACCGGGACAGGCGAACACTGAAGCTTTCTTT
>TRBD1|TRBV7-3|-|TRBJ2-1
CASSHNPHNWTGKNEQFF
TGTGCCAGCAGCCATAACCCCCACAACTGGACAGGGAAAAATGAGCAGTTCTTC
>-|TRBV29-1|-|TRBJ2-1
CSGLTRLPFYNEQFF
TGCAGCGGGCTGACTAGGCTCCCTTTCTACAATGAGCAGTTCTTC
>-|TRBV7-2|once|TRBJ1-2
CASSLGWLMGSGYTF
TGTGCCAGCAGCTTAGGGTGGCTTATGGGATCTGGCTACACCTTC
>-|TRBV9|-|TRBJ2-1
CASSTSHYNEQFF
TGTGCCAGCAGTACTAGTCACTACAATGAGCAGTTCTTC
>TRBD2|TRBV4-1|-|TRBJ2-3
CASSQSSGIADTQYF
TGCGCCAGCAGCCAGTCAAGCGGGATCGCAGATACGCAGTATTTT
>-|TRBV7-2|-|TRBJ2-5
CASSLDLHLKTQYF
TGTGCCAGCAGCTTAGATCTACATTTAAAGACCCAGTACTTC
>-|TRBV6-5|-|TRBJ2-7
CASSYLSGNTYEQYF
TGTGCCAGCAGTTACTTGTCCGGGAACACCTACGAGCAGTACTTC